This is a list of T cell receptor beta chains from one sample in a study of blood T cell repertoires in COVID-19. The table came from immunoSEQ multiplex PCR; TCRdb's copy has only in-frame clones and leaves some out. The profile covers roughly 230,000 clones, with around 84% appearing a single time and less than 8.5% taken by the ten largest. The material sequenced was PBMCs or T cells enriched from blood (not recorded which). These receptors were obtained from a woman between 45 and 60 years old who had been exposed to COVID-19. CDR3s include the opening cysteine and the closing phenylalanine or tryptophan. The D gene is left open where the match is weak. Clone size is stated in some rows and not others, as once, few, many or a class when expanded.

v_call: TRBV3-1/TRBV3-2
d_call: NA
clone_size: NA
j_call: TRBJ1-2
cdr3_aa: CASSSRTGGYTF
cdr3_nt: TGTGCCAGCAGCTCACGGACGGGAGGCTACACCTTC

v_call: TRBV28
d_call: NA
clone_size: NA
j_call: TRBJ2-7
cdr3_aa: CASSLLYEQYF
cdr3_nt: TGTGCCAGCAGTTTATTATACGAGCAGTACTTC

v_call: TRBV25-1
d_call: NA
clone_size: NA
j_call: TRBJ1-1
cdr3_aa: CASSDPGYGTEAFF
cdr3_nt: TGTGCCAGCAGTGACCCGGGGTATGGCACTGAAGCTTTCTTT

v_call: TRBV15
d_call: TRBD2
clone_size: NA
j_call: TRBJ2-5
cdr3_aa: CATSRGLAGGEETQYF
cdr3_nt: TGTGCCACCAGCAGAGGACTAGCGGGGGGGGAAGAGACCCAGTACTTC

v_call: TRBV7-2
d_call: TRBD2
clone_size: NA
j_call: TRBJ2-3
cdr3_aa: CASSLEGVAGTQYF
cdr3_nt: TGTGCCAGCAGCTTAGAAGGAGTAGCGGGTACGCAGTATTTT

v_call: TRBV29-1
d_call: TRBD2
clone_size: NA
j_call: TRBJ2-1
cdr3_aa: CSVGGLAGGLYNEQFF
cdr3_nt: TGCAGCGTTGGGGGACTAGCGGGGGGTCTATACAATGAGCAGTTCTTC

v_call: TRBV5-4
d_call: NA
clone_size: NA
j_call: TRBJ2-5
cdr3_aa: CASSGQGTETQYF
cdr3_nt: TGTGCCAGCAGCGGGCAGGGTACAGAGACCCAGTACTTC

v_call: TRBV3-1/TRBV3-2
d_call: TRBD1
clone_size: NA
j_call: TRBJ2-7
cdr3_aa: CASSHRQGRVPEQYF
cdr3_nt: TGTGCCAGCAGCCACCGACAGGGCAGGGTCCCCGAGCAGTACTTC

v_call: TRBV5-1
d_call: NA
clone_size: once
j_call: TRBJ2-5
cdr3_aa: CASSLKTSQETQYF
cdr3_nt: TGCGCCAGCAGCTTGAAGACTTCCCAAGAGACCCAGTACTTC

v_call: TRBV7-9
d_call: NA
clone_size: NA
j_call: TRBJ1-1
cdr3_aa: CASGPPGIWGNTEAFF
cdr3_nt: TGTGCCAGCGGACCGCCCGGGATATGGGGGAACACTGAAGCTTTCTTT

v_call: TRBV25-1
d_call: NA
clone_size: NA
j_call: TRBJ2-2
cdr3_aa: CASSEIRGAYTGELFF
cdr3_nt: TGTGCCAGCAGTGAAATCAGGGGGGCCTACACCGGGGAGCTGTTTTTT

v_call: TRBV6-2/TRBV6-3
d_call: TRBD2
clone_size: NA
j_call: TRBJ2-2
cdr3_aa: CASSGTSGVPGELFF
cdr3_nt: TGTGCCAGCAGTGGGACTAGCGGGGTCCCCGGGGAGCTGTTTTTT

v_call: TRBV24-1
d_call: TRBD1
clone_size: NA
j_call: TRBJ1-2
cdr3_aa: CATSDSRPGTGIGGYTF
cdr3_nt: TGTGCCACCAGTGATTCTCGACCAGGGACAGGGATCGGTGGCTACACCTTC

v_call: TRBV7-9
d_call: NA
clone_size: NA
j_call: TRBJ2-2
cdr3_aa: CASSLVGDRSLTGELFF
cdr3_nt: TGTGCCAGCAGCTTAGTCGGCGACAGGAGCCTAACCGGGGAGCTGTTTTTT

v_call: TRBV11-2
d_call: NA
clone_size: NA
j_call: TRBJ2-7
cdr3_aa: CASSLQYEQYF
cdr3_nt: TGTGCCAGCAGCTTACAATACGAGCAGTACTTC

v_call: TRBV19
d_call: NA
clone_size: NA
j_call: TRBJ1-4
cdr3_aa: CASTEAGLGNEKLFF
cdr3_nt: TGTGCCAGTACCGAGGCAGGGTTAGGTAATGAAAAACTGTTTTTT

v_call: TRBV24-1
d_call: NA
clone_size: NA
j_call: TRBJ2-7
cdr3_aa: CATSDRGYEQYF
cdr3_nt: TGTGCCACCAGTGATCGGGGGTACGAGCAGTACTTC

v_call: TRBV5-4
d_call: NA
clone_size: NA
j_call: TRBJ2-3
cdr3_aa: CASSLGRGQGADTQYF
cdr3_nt: TGTGCCAGCAGCTTGGGGAGGGGGCAGGGCGCAGATACGCAGTATTTT

v_call: TRBV5-6
d_call: NA
clone_size: NA
j_call: TRBJ2-6
cdr3_aa: CASSSSAGANVLTF
cdr3_nt: TGTGCCAGCAGCTCTTCGGCTGGGGCCAACGTCCTGACTTTC

v_call: TRBV6-1
d_call: NA
clone_size: NA
j_call: TRBJ1-3
cdr3_aa: CASSEQGSPGNTIYF
cdr3_nt: TGTGCCAGCAGTGAACAGGGATCACCTGGAAACACCATATATTTT

v_call: TRBV3-1/TRBV3-2
d_call: NA
clone_size: NA
j_call: TRBJ2-5
cdr3_aa: CASSPQTPLETQYF
cdr3_nt: TGTGCCAGCAGCCCTCAAACTCCCCTGGAGACCCAGTACTTC

v_call: TRBV14
d_call: TRBD1
clone_size: NA
j_call: TRBJ2-6
cdr3_aa: CASSQTTGLVGANVLTF
cdr3_nt: TGTGCCAGCAGCCAAACGACAGGGTTGGTCGGGGCCAACGTCCTGACTTTC

v_call: TRBV15
d_call: TRBD1
clone_size: NA
j_call: TRBJ2-2
cdr3_aa: CATSSFPAAAGGVGELFF
cdr3_nt: TGTGCCACCAGCAGTTTCCCTGCCGCCGCAGGGGGAGTCGGGGAGCTGTTTTTT